The 13 T cell receptor beta chains presented below share a single source sample, sequenced in a study of CD8 T cells in Susac syndrome. RNA was extracted with the RNeasy kit, and a quantity of roughly 0.5 to 1 ug was reverse transcribed using random hexamers. TCRdb fed the immunoSEQ multiplex PCR reads into MiXCR, producing one record per CDR3 protein. The sample has some 260,000 distinct CDR3 sequences; 90% to 95% are singletons. The sequenced sample consisted of CD4+ T cells from PBMCs. Receptors were obtained from a human donor with multiple sclerosis.

This clonotype was seen once. The genes are TRBV19 and TRBJ1-3; D not resolved. The CDR3 is made up of 13 amino acids. V was shortened by 5 bases and J by 0 bases, with 5 bases between the two germline ends. Germline V gene lookup returns CDR1 LNHDA and CDR2 SQIVND (reference sequence). The CDR3 loop reads CASSPDSGNTIYF. CDR3 nucleotide sequence: TGTGCCAGTAGTCCCGACTCTGGAAACACCATATATTTT. Looking up the rest from reference TRBV19 and TRBJ1-3 gives the full variable domain: DGGITQSPKYLFRKEGQNVTLSCEQNLNHDAMYWYRQDPGQGLRLIYYSQIVNDFQKGDIAEGYSVSREKKESFPLTVTSAQKNPTAFYLCASSPDSGNTIYFGEGSWLTVV.

The CDR3, as DNA: TGTGCCAGCAGTCGAGATCGACAGGGAGGACGGGAAAAACTGTTTTTT. As protein: CASSRDRQGGREKLFF. The J gene is TRBJ1-4, the V gene TRBV27, with 7 bases identical to TRBD1. V trimming: 5 bases; J trimming: 8 bases; junction bases outside the gene matches: 14. The germline CDR1 and CDR2 sequences are MNHEY and SMNVEV (reference sequence). The CDR3 has 16 amino acids.

The chain employs TRBV5-1 and TRBJ2-1; 9 bases align to TRBD2. Trimming took 0 bases from V and 8 from J; bases not matched to a gene: 3. This CDR3 spans 14 amino acids. CDR1 is SGHRS, CDR2 YFSETQ, per germline. As DNA, the CDR3 is TGCGCCAGCAGCTTGGTGCGGGGGGGGGATGAGCAGTTCTTC. This gives the protein CASSLVRGGDEQFF.

The J gene is TRBJ2-1, the V gene TRBV29-1; possibly TRBD2 for D (7 bases). The CDR3 covers 14 residues. Germline V gives CDR1 SQVTM, CDR2 ANQGSEA. V was pared by 2 bases and J by 7 bases, with 15 bases between. The CDR3 loop reads CSVERGRGGNEQFF. The CDR3 DNA reads TGCAGCGTTGAACGGGGGAGGGGGGGGAATGAGCAGTTCTTC.

V is TRBV3-1 and J is TRBJ1-5; tentative D call: TRBD1 (5 bases). CDR1 and CDR2 from the germline V gene are LGHDT and YNNKEL (reference sequence). The CDR3 sequence is 15 residues long. V gave up 1 base and J gave up 0 bases, with 7 bases separating them. The CDR3 reads CASSQGGGSNQPQHF. The DNA for the CDR3 is TGTGCCAGCAGCCAAGGTGGGGGTAGCAATCAGCCCCAGCATTTT.

J is TRBJ2-1 and V is TRBV19; D gene unclear. There are 13 residues in the CDR3. Germline V gene lookup returns CDR1 LNHDA and CDR2 SQIVND (reference sequence). V lost 2 bases and J lost 3, with 5 bases in between. The chain's CDR3 is CASSILGYNEQFF. The CDR3 DNA is TGTGCCAGTAGTATACTAGGCTACAATGAGCAGTTCTTC. Full variable domain (rest looked up from reference TRBV19 and TRBJ2-1): DGGITQSPKYLFRKEGQNVTLSCEQNLNHDAMYWYRQDPGQGLRLIYYSQIVNDFQKGDIAEGYSVSREKKESFPLTVTSAQKNPTAFYLCASSILGYNEQFFGPGTRLTVL.

The V and J genes are TRBV19 and TRBJ1-5; TRBD1 aligns across 7 bases. This CDR3 is built from 15 residues. The germline CDR1 and CDR2 sequences are LNHDA and SQIVND (reference sequence). J was trimmed by 2 bases and V by 6 bases; bases with no gene match: 7. CDR3 region: CASRSGGGGNQPQHF. CDR3 bases: TGTGCCAGTAGATCGGGAGGGGGCGGCAATCAGCCCCAGCATTTT.

The chain uses TRBV10-3 and TRBJ2-5; D gene ambiguous. Germline loops: CDR1 ENHRY, CDR2 SYGVKD. Trimming shortened V by 0 bases and J by 5 bases, and 13 bases separated the two germline ends. CDR3 length: 15 residues. CDR3 amino acids: CAISESVLLGETQYF. The CDR3 region has the DNA TGTGCCATCAGTGAGTCGGTCTTGCTCGGGGAGACCCAGTACTTC.

The genes are TRBV30 and TRBJ2-1; D is unclear. The CDR3 runs 15 residues. Trimming left V 0 bases short and J 4 bases short, with 13 bases between. Germline lookup yields CDR1 GTSNPN and CDR2 SVGIG (reference sequence). CDR3 bases: TGTGCCTGGAGTGTACCAGTGATCGGGTACAATGAGCAGTTCTTC. Translating it yields CAWSVPVIGYNEQFF.

The V call is TRBV12-3 or TRBV12-4, the J call TRBJ2-1; 12 bases align to TRBD2. J lost 5 bases, V lost 6 bases, and 5 bases had no gene match. The CDR3 covers 15 residues. CDR3 amino acids: CASSPSGGGNNEQFF. The CDR3 nucleotides are TGTGCCAGCAGCCCTAGCGGGGGGGGAAACAATGAGCAGTTCTTC.

Here the CDR3 DNA reads TGCAGTGCTCGGGAACCTAGCGGCATCTCCTACGAGCAGTACTTC. Translated: CSAREPSGISYEQYF. The chain is built from TRBV20-1 and TRBJ2-7, with 7 bases aligning to TRBD2. Germline CDR1 and CDR2: DFQATT and SNEGSKA (reference sequence). CDR3 length: 15 residues. V shed 5 bases, J shed 0 bases, and the junction held 10 bases outside the gene matches.

The chain recombines TRBV3-1 with TRBJ2-7, with D maybe TRBD1 (6 bases). Trimming shortened V by 4 bases and J by 5 bases, and 18 bases separated the two germline ends. Germline V gene data show CDR1 as LGHDT and CDR2 as YNNKEL (reference sequence). The CDR3 has 15 residues. The CDR3 region is CASSLRGHPADEQYF. The CDR3 bases are TGTGCCAGCAGCCTCAGGGGACACCCCGCGGACGAGCAGTACTTC.

This sequence joins TRBV6-1 and TRBJ2-7; 11 bases map to TRBD1. CDR1 is MNHNS and CDR2 is SASEGT in the germline V gene. The ends lost 3 bases at V and 5 bases at J; junction bases unmatched: 9. CDR3 length: 16 amino acids. DNA of the CDR3: TGTGCCAGCAGTGATCCTTCTGGGACAGGGGGTGACGAGCAGTACGTC. It is translated as CASSDPSGTGGDEQYV.